The T cell receptor beta chain under discussion was sequenced for a study of a mutant IDH1 vaccine in newly diagnosed glioma (dated by TCRdb to the early 2020s). For the wider study: Of the approximately 35 treated patients, 62.5% were male and about 38% were female, and the mean age was about 40 years. Before enrollment, most patients had been given radiochemotherapy with temozolomide as standard therapy, while the rest had received either radiotherapy alone or temozolomide alone. Peripheral blood was drawn at six visits: V03 (baseline), V05, V07, V10, V12 and V13. Longitudinal TCRB deep sequencing was performed for around 23 treated patients wherever samples were available for exploratory analyses. General findings and caveats noted by the study authors: Availability determined which PBMC samples were chosen for TCRB deep sequencing. According to the authors, sample limitations meant that analyses of patient blood samples could not be reproduced. No apparent relationship was observed between pseudoprogression and alterations in the top peripheral T cell clonotypes detected by TCRB sequencing. Vaccine-induced immune responses across multiple MHC alleles were detected in 80% to 95% of patients.

Concerning this clone itself: What antigen it recognizes has not been identified. There are no base qualities to consult, and no much larger clone falls within one base.

The time point label on this specimen signifies: baseline, week 1 (first vaccination visit). The sample's treatment or condition label, in plain terms: pre-vaccination baseline after standard-of-care therapy. Newly diagnosed WHO grade 3 or 4 IDH1-mutant astrocytomas showing loss of nuclear ATRX were present in the donors. The samples were drawn from NOA16, a multicentre, single-arm, open-label phase I trial in Germany that tested a mutant IDH1 peptide vaccine in humans for the first time. Visit V03 blood draws served as the baseline sample for immunogenicity testing. Genomic DNA for TCRB sequencing was extracted from EDTA blood using the DNeasy Blood and Tissue Kit. Receptor amplification or capture employed the immunoSEQ multiplex PCR assay. Rearranged TCR beta chain sequences were amplified with the hsTCRB Kit following the manufacturer's protocol. An Illumina MiSeq was used to sequence the TCRB libraries. The original pipeline was this. The kit vendor's proprietary platform handled demultiplexing, trimming and gene mapping. In its TCRdb copy, this immuneACCESS table keeps in-frame sequences only and misses some clones. Where compared with another copy, unresolved V genes explain less than half of these, and the others have no known cause. V and J calls and clone size are copied from that table; D and trimming were computed from the DNA. Counted in this sample were nearly 50,000 clones; 75% to 90% of them appeared once. Of the sample, 2% to 2.5% is held by the ten largest clones.

From a lookup of the germline V gene, CDR1 and CDR2 are SGHRS and YFSETQ. V sheds 0 bases and J sheds 5 bases, leaving 8 bases between their ends. From the cysteine through the phenylalanine, the CDR3 covers 14 amino acids. Kept here is only the CDR3 DNA, which spans 42 bases and is read in frame from base 1. This sample comprised PBMCs, obtained from a glioma patient treated with radiotherapy, temozolomide or both. This sequence uses TRBV5-1 and TRBJ1-4, with TRBD1 as a weak D call on 5 bases. The receptor was isolated from a man between 35 and 55 years old with glioma. The CDR3 is CASSLDWGNEKLFF. The nucleotide sequence is given as TGCGCCAGCAGCTTGGATTGGGGGAATGAAAAACTGTTTTTT.